The next 5 T cell receptor beta chains were all read from a single sample in a study of blood T cell repertoires in COVID-19. Measured with immunoSEQ multiplex PCR; TCRdb has only the in-frame clones, and not every one. The sample records some 300,000 clones, roughly 86% being singletons. Sequenced sample: PBMCs or T cells enriched from blood (not recorded which). The origin of the receptors is a woman in her thirties who had recovered from COVID-19.

The chain recombines TRBV2 with TRBJ1-4; TRBD1 is a possible D gene (6 bases). Germline V gives CDR1 SNHLY, CDR2 FYNNEI. This CDR3 region has 14 residues. Trimming removed 8 bases at V and 5 bases at J, with 15 bases between. CDR3 coding DNA: TGTGCCAGCCGAAAGGGGGGGGAAAATGAAAAACTGTTTTTT. It is translated as CASRKGGENEKLFF.

The gene calls are TRBV5-5 and TRBJ1-1; no reliable D call. The V end was cut by 0 bases, the J end by 6 bases, with 9 bases between. The CDR3 loop spans 13 amino acids. Germline V gives CDR1 SGHKS, CDR2 YYEKEE (reference sequence). CDR3 residues: CASSLAVRAEAFF. The CDR3 nucleotides are TGTGCCAGCAGCTTGGCCGTGCGTGCTGAAGCTTTCTTT.

The gene calls are TRBV10-2 and TRBJ1-4, with 8 bases matching TRBD1. Germline V gene sequence: CDR1 WSHSY, CDR2 SAAADI. The CDR3 covers 15 residues. Trimming took 4 bases from V and 5 from J; bases not matched to a gene: 6. The CDR3 is CASSGIDRGNEKLFF. The CDR3 DNA sequence: TGCGCCAGCAGTGGGATAGACAGGGGCAATGAAAAACTGTTTTTT.

The chain's CDR3 is CASSLLGVAYEQYF. As DNA, the CDR3 is TGTGCCAGCAGCTTGTTGGGAGTGGCCTACGAGCAGTACTTC. The chain joins TRBV11-2 to TRBJ2-7, with D possibly being TRBD2 (5 bases). Per the germline V gene, CDR1 is SGHAT and CDR2 is FQNNGV. This CDR3 is 14 amino acids long. The germline V and J ends were trimmed by 3 bases and 2 bases, with 11 bases remaining between them.

This chain links TRBV5-1 with TRBJ2-6, with TRBD1 identical over 7 bases. Trimming at V came to 0 bases and at J to 0 bases, leaving 18 bases not matched to a gene. Germline values: CDR1 SGHRS, CDR2 YFSETQ. This CDR3 has 22 residues. CDR3 in amino acids: CASSLDDRVLLGTNSGANVLTF. The CDR3 coding sequence is TGCGCCAGCAGCTTGGACGACAGGGTTCTACTGGGGACAAACTCTGGGGCCAACGTCCTGACTTTC.